Listed below are T cell receptor beta chains from one sample, sequenced in a study of T cells after yellow fever vaccination. TCRdb fed the 5' RACE reads into MiXCR, producing one record per CDR3 protein. The sample yields 250,000 or so distinct CDR3 sequences, roughly 6.8% seen once. This sample comprised CD4+ T cells sorted from PBMCs, obtained on the day of the yellow fever booster vaccination. These receptors came from a man aged 30-40 years who received the YFV17D yellow fever vaccine. The CDR3 runs from the conserved cysteine through the conserved F or W. D genes are given only for firm matches. A clone size is listed for some rows: how often the clone was seen (once, few, many), or a class if it is expanded.

j_call v_call clone_size d_call cdr3_aa cdr3_nt
TRBJ2-7 TRBV7-2 few TRBD1 CASSPTGGGGNEQYF TGTGCCAGCAGCCCGACAGGGGGCGGCGGGAACGAGCAGTACTTC
TRBJ2-3 TRBV12-3/TRBV12-4 . . CASSPTRGTDTQYF TGTGCCAGCAGTCCAACCCGGGGCACAGATACGCAGTATTTT
TRBJ1-2 TRBV7-2 many TRBD1 CASSPSDDRGYGYTF TGTGCCAGCAGCCCCTCCGACGACAGGGGCTATGGCTACACCTTC
TRBJ2-3 TRBV9 few . CASSVTTTDTQYF TGTGCCAGCAGCGTAACCACCACAGATACGCAGTATTTT
TRBJ2-7 TRBV20-1 few TRBD2 CSARSGRALYEQYF TGCAGTGCCCGTAGCGGGAGGGCCTTGTACGAGCAGTACTTC
TRBJ2-2 TRBV4-3 . TRBD1 CASSKRTGDGVLFF TGCGCCAGCAGCAAGCGGACAGGGGACGGGGTGCTGTTTTTT
TRBJ2-1 TRBV7-3 . TRBD1 CASSNRGNEQFF TGTGCCAGCAGCAACAGGGGCAATGAGCAGTTCTTC
TRBJ2-1 TRBV19 . . CASSSRDSGGYNEQFF TGTGCCAGTAGTTCCCGGGACTCCGGAGGGTACAATGAGCAGTTCTTC
TRBJ2-7 TRBV25-1 few TRBD2 CASSPASGISEQYF TGTGCCAGCAGTCCGGCTAGCGGAATAAGCGAGCAGTACTTC
TRBJ2-7 TRBV29-1 . . CSVEAPGTPSGEQYF TGCAGCGTTGAAGCCCCCGGGACCCCCTCTGGCGAGCAGTACTTC
TRBJ2-3 TRBV12-3/TRBV12-4 many . CASRTDGDTQYF TGTGCCAGCAGGACGGACGGCGATACGCAGTATTTT
TRBJ1-4 TRBV19 . . CASSPRRGVEKLFF TGTGCCAGTAGCCCACGAAGGGGGGTCGAAAAACTGTTTTTT
TRBJ2-2 TRBV4-3 many TRBD1 CASSHIGTGFPGELFF TGCGCCAGCAGCCATATCGGGACAGGGTTTCCCGGGGAGCTGTTTTTT
TRBJ1-1 TRBV6-1 . . CASSWGMQGMTEAFF TGTGCCAGCTCTTGGGGTATGCAGGGGATGACTGAAGCTTTCTTT
TRBJ2-3 TRBV2 many . CASIFGRGPTDTQYF TGTGCCAGCATCTTCGGGCGGGGTCCCACAGATACGCAGTATTTT
TRBJ1-5 TRBV7-2 . . CASSPGGGVNQPQHF TGTGCCAGCAGCCCCGGTGGGGGGGTCAATCAGCCCCAGCATTTT
TRBJ1-3 TRBV21-1 many . CASSTPSAVLSGNTIYF TGTGCCAGCAGCACCCCTAGTGCGGTTCTCTCTGGAAACACCATATATTTT
TRBJ2-5 TRBV4-2 many TRBD2 CASSRELGTSGGNEETQYF TGTGCCAGCAGCCGAGAACTCGGTACTAGCGGAGGAAATGAAGAGACCCAGTACTTC
TRBJ2-5 TRBV5-1 few TRBD1 CASSPNTRTGLKTQYF TGCGCCAGCAGCCCCAATACCCGGACAGGGCTAAAGACCCAGTACTTC
TRBJ2-3 TRBV12-3/TRBV12-4 . . CASSLFPVGNTDTQYF TGTGCCAGCAGTTTATTCCCAGTGGGGAACACAGATACGCAGTATTTT
TRBJ2-2 TRBV6-2/TRBV6-3 few . CASRPLTGELFF TGTGCCAGCAGACCATTAACCGGGGAGCTGTTTTTT
TRBJ1-6 TRBV3-1 many . CASSLREVGFSPLHF TGTGCCAGCAGCCTTCGAGAAGTTGGTTTTTCACCCCTCCACTTT
TRBJ2-3 TRBV5-1 few . CASSVNRASTDTQYF TGCGCCAGCAGCGTAAACAGGGCTAGCACAGATACGCAGTATTTT
TRBJ1-2 TRBV12-3/TRBV12-4 . . CASSTGTGSGGYTF TGTGCCAGCAGCACCGGGACGGGGAGTGGTGGCTACACCTTC
TRBJ1-1 TRBV12-3/TRBV12-4 . TRBD1 CASRPDRGYTEAFF TGTGCCAGCAGACCGGACAGGGGGTACACTGAAGCTTTCTTT